This T cell receptor beta chain came from a study of T-cell reconstitution after alpha-beta-depleted transplantation in children. This CDR3 spans 17 amino acids. Unmatched junction bases numbered 2, after V lost 0 bases and J lost 0 bases. TCRbeta library preparation incorporated unique molecular identifiers. From the PCR reads, TCRdb called clonotypes with MiXCR, one entry per CDR3 protein. Of approximately 400,000 distinct CDR3 sequences detected, under 13% appear once; the ten largest clones hold approximately 5%. The TCR was taken from a human donor who donated a stem cell graft to a child with acute myeloid leukemia. The source was PBMCs from the stem cell graft donor, collected from the stem cell graft. The chain joins TRBV12-3 or TRBV12-4 to TRBJ1-1; TRBD1 aligns across 12 bases. CDR3: CASSLAGTGGMNTEAFF. The CDR3 DNA sequence: TGTGCCAGCAGTTTAGCGGGGACAGGGGGCATGAACACTGAAGCTTTCTTT.